This entry lists 22 T cell receptor beta chains sequenced from one sample in a study of shared clonotypes between healthy human individuals. The assay was immunoSEQ multiplex PCR, and TCRdb's table has in-frame clones only and misses some. The sample holds 2,500,000 or so clones, 93% seen once. The specimen was naive CD4+ T cells from PBMCs. Specified subset: CD45RA+ positively selected. The receptors were gathered from a man aged 18 to 29 in good health. Some clones in this sample may be carry-over from other donors' samples.

V gene TRBV28 combines with J gene TRBJ1-2, with D tentatively TRBD1 (6 bases). The germline V and J ends were trimmed by 8 bases and 6 bases, with 13 bases remaining between them. CDR1 is MDHEN, CDR2 SYDVKM, per germline. The CDR3 loop spans 12 amino acids. In nucleotides, the CDR3 is TGTGCCAGCGAAATCAAGGGGGATGGCTACACCTTC. It translates to CASEIKGDGYTF.

This clone was recorded once. The chain combines TRBV7-2 with TRBJ2-5; TRBD1 might be the D (6 bases). Near its end, the DNA agrees better with TRBJ2-7, so the J call may be wrong. The germline V gene has CDR1 SGHTA and CDR2 FQGNSA. This CDR3 region has 13 residues. The CDR3: CASSTGFIYEQYF. For the CDR3, the DNA is TGTGCCAGCAGCACAGGGTTTATCTACGAGCAGTACTTC.

The V call is TRBV9, the J call TRBJ2-1; 7 bases match TRBD2. The V segment lost 1 base and the J segment 4 bases; nucleotides outside the gene matches: 5. The CDR3 contains 15 residues. Per the germline V gene, CDR1 is SGDLS and CDR2 is YYNGEE. CDR3 residues: CASSVMGGEYNEQFF. CDR3 nucleotide sequence: TGTGCCAGCAGCGTAATGGGAGGGGAATACAATGAGCAGTTCTTC.

The chain couples TRBV19 to TRBJ1-5; no definite D call. The germline CDR1 and CDR2 sequences are LNHDA and SQIVND (reference sequence). The CDR3 loop spans 15 amino acids. V was shortened by 3 bases and J by 0 bases, with 9 bases between the two germline ends. This CDR3 is CASSITQYSNQPQHF. The CDR3 nucleotides read TGTGCCAGTAGTATCACCCAGTATAGCAATCAGCCCCAGCATTTT.

This clone was observed a single time. J is TRBJ1-5 and V is TRBV2, with D hard to call. CDR1 and CDR2 from the germline V gene are SNHLY and FYNNEI. Trimming cost V 5 bases and J 5 bases, with 13 bases left between them. This CDR3 has 14 residues. As DNA, the CDR3 is TGTGCCAGCAGTCCCGTGTTTTTGGATCAGCCCCAGCATTTT. This codes for CASSPVFLDQPQHF. The full variable domain, completed using reference TRBV2 and TRBJ1-5, is EPEVTQTPSHQVTQMGQEVILRCVPISNHLYFYWYRQILGQKVEFLVSFYNNEISEKSEIFDDQFSVERPDGSNFTLKIRSTKLEDSAMYFCASSPVFLDQPQHFGDGTRLSIL.

Regarding this clone: The sample contains more than one DNA sequence encoding this CDR3. This sequence joins TRBV18 and TRBJ1-5; D remains unclear. The CDR3 runs to 14 residues. CDR1 KGHSH and CDR2 LQKENI come from the germline V gene. Trimming shortened V by 5 bases and J by 0 bases, and 8 bases separated the two germline ends. DNA of the CDR3: TGTGCCAGCTCAGGCGGTAATAGCAATCAGCCCCAGCATTTT. Its protein is CASSGGNSNQPQHF.

The V call is TRBV5-1, the J call TRBJ2-3; 8 bases match TRBD2. The length of the CDR3 is 16 residues. Losses at the gene ends were 1 base for V and 0 bases for J; bases not matched to a gene: 4. The germline gives CDR1 SGHRS, CDR2 YFSETQ. CDR3 region: CASSLRLAQSTDTQYF. CDR3 coding DNA: TGCGCCAGCAGCTTGAGACTAGCGCAGAGCACAGATACGCAGTATTTT.

The V gene is TRBV28, the J gene TRBJ2-1; 10 positions agree with TRBD2. Germline V lookup: CDR1 MDHEN, CDR2 SYDVKM. With V trimmed by 6 bases and J by 6 bases, 11 bases remained unmatched. This CDR3 has 16 residues. The CDR3 reads CASRSPGTSAANEQFF. The CDR3, as DNA: TGTGCCAGCAGGAGCCCCGGGACTAGCGCCGCCAATGAGCAGTTCTTC.

The chain links TRBV6-5 to TRBJ1-2, with 8 nucleotides matching TRBD1. Germline CDR1 MNHEY, CDR2 SVGAGI. The CDR3 contains 15 residues. Trimming at V came to 2 bases and at J to 7 bases, leaving 9 bases not matched to a gene. The CDR3 protein is CASSYAGQGTPGYTF. The CDR3 DNA is TGTGCCAGCAGTTACGCTGGACAGGGTACCCCTGGCTACACCTTC.

The chain recombines TRBV4-1 with TRBJ1-5, with a tentative D call TRBD1 (5 bases). The V gene lost 2 bases and the J gene lost 7 bases, with 15 bases spanning the gap. CDR3 length: 15 amino acids. Germline CDR1 is MGHRA and CDR2 is YSYEKL. The CDR3 DNA reads as TGCGCCAGCAGCCAACCGGGACGGGGTAAACAGCCCCAGCATTTT. Protein sequence: CASSQPGRGKQPQHF.

The chain has TRBV2 and TRBJ2-6, with D tentatively TRBD2 (5 bases). CDR1 is SNHLY, CDR2 FYNNEI, per germline. The CDR3 totals 14 residues. Trimming stripped 11 bases from V and 0 bases from J, with 11 bases between. DNA of the CDR3: TGTGCCGCTCGGGCGGGCTCTGGGGCCAACGTCCTGACTTTC. As protein: CAARAGSGANVLTF.

The table lists this clone with a few counts. Other nucleotide sequences in the sample specify the same CDR3. CDR3 residues: CASSLRGSNQPQHF. CDR3 nucleotide sequence: TGTGCCAGCAGCTTGAGGGGGAGCAATCAGCCCCAGCATTTT. The chain uses TRBV5-4 and TRBJ1-5, with a tentative D call TRBD1 (6 bases). Trimming took off 1 base at V and 1 base at J, with 6 bases between the two ends. The CDR3 runs to 14 residues. CDR1 is SGHNT and CDR2 is YYREEE in the germline V gene (reference sequence).

The chain is built from TRBV11-2 and TRBJ2-1; TRBD2 agrees at 9 bases. Germline V gene sequence: CDR1 SGHAT, CDR2 FQNNGV. J was trimmed by 9 bases and V by 5 bases; bases with no gene match: 20. CDR3 length: 18 residues. The CDR3 is CASSPGRGIRGRAFEQFF. The CDR3 bases are TGTGCCAGCAGCCCCGGCAGGGGGATTCGCGGGAGGGCCTTTGAGCAGTTCTTC. Using reference TRBV11-2 and TRBJ2-1 for the parts outside the CDR3, the full variable domain is EAGVAQSPRYKIIEKRQSVAFWCNPISGHATLYWYQQILGQGPKLLIQFQNNGVVDDSQLPKDRFSAERLKGVDSTLKIQPAKLEDSAVYLCASSPGRGIRGRAFEQFFGPGTRLTVL.

This chain joins TRBV7-8 and TRBJ2-3, with D maybe TRBD2 (6 bases). The germline V gene encodes CDR1 SGHVS and CDR2 FQNEAQ. Trimming pared 5 bases from V and 2 bases from J, leaving 14 bases between. The CDR3 consists of 15 residues. The CDR3 here is CASSPWDFSTDTQYF. CDR3 coding DNA: TGTGCCAGCAGCCCATGGGACTTTTCCACAGATACGCAGTATTTT. Together with reference TRBV7-8 and TRBJ2-3, the CDR3 gives the full variable domain: GAGVSQSPRYKVAKRGQDVALRCDPISGHVSLFWYQQALGQGPEFLTYFQNEAQLDKSGLPSDRFFAERPEGSVSTLKIQRTQQEDSAVYLCASSPWDFSTDTQYFGPGTRLTVL.

This clone was observed a few times. The chain couples TRBV2 to TRBJ1-1; unclear D gene. The CDR3 contains 13 residues. Trimming pared 0 bases from V and 1 base from J, leaving 3 bases between. Germline CDR1 SNHLY, CDR2 FYNNEI. CDR3 nucleotides: TGTGCCAGCAGTGAAGCGGAGAACACTGAAGCTTTCTTT. As protein: CASSEAENTEAFF.

In its sample, this clone was seen once. V gene TRBV2 combines with J gene TRBJ2-5; TRBD1 or TRBD2 may be the D gene (6 bases each). CDR3 size: 15 residues. CDR1 and CDR2 (germline): SNHLY, FYNNEI. Between the trimmed V and J ends, which lost 8 bases and 5 bases, there was a span of 21 bases. This chain's CDR3 is CASGRGRQPGETQYF. In nucleotides, the CDR3 is TGTGCCAGCGGTAGGGGGAGGCAGCCAGGGGAGACCCAGTACTTC.

In DNA, the CDR3 is TGTGCCAGCATGCGGGAGAAGTTTCACCCGGGGGGAGAGCAGTACTTC. As protein: CASMREKFHPGGEQYF. The chain has TRBV2 and TRBJ2-7; 7 nucleotides align to TRBD2. Trimming cost V 7 bases and J 7 bases; bases outside gene matches: 19. Germline CDR1 is SNHLY and CDR2 is FYNNEI. This CDR3 is built from 16 residues.

The rearrangement joins TRBV7-9 to TRBJ2-7, with D perhaps matching TRBD2 (5 bases). The V gene's germline CDR1 is SEHNR and CDR2 FQNEAQ (reference sequence). Trimming took off 5 bases at V and 6 bases at J, with 20 bases between the two ends. The CDR3 has 15 amino acids. The CDR3: CASSRTPHAGSEQYF. CDR3 nucleotide sequence: TGTGCCAGCAGCCGAACCCCCCACGCGGGCTCCGAGCAGTACTTC.

This clone was detected once. The V and J genes are TRBV10-1 and TRBJ1-6, with 8 positions matching TRBD1. CDR1 and CDR2 (germline): WNHNN, SYGVQD (reference sequence). V was pared by 3 bases and J by 7 bases, with 5 bases of the junction left unmatched. The CDR3 sequence is 15 residues long. CDR3 DNA sequence: TGCGCCAGCAGTGATGACAGGGGTCGGAATTCACCCCTCCACTTT. Protein sequence: CASSDDRGRNSPLHF.

The rearrangement uses TRBV7-2 and TRBJ2-3; no reliable D call. CDR3 length equals 14 residues. Per germline, CDR1 SGHTA and CDR2 FQGNSA. Between the trimmed V and J ends, which lost 1 base and 2 bases, there was a span of 7 bases. The CDR3 loop reads CASSLVVDTDTQYF. In nucleotides, the CDR3 is TGTGCCAGCAGCTTAGTAGTGGACACAGATACGCAGTATTTT.

The chain has TRBV7-3 and TRBJ2-3; D gene uncertain. V shed 2 bases and J shed 0 bases, with 9 bases lying between them. Looked up from germline, CDR1 is SGHTA and CDR2 is FQGTGA. This CDR3 comprises 15 residues. The chain's CDR3 is CASSLGRLSTDTQYF. Here the CDR3 DNA reads TGTGCCAGCAGCTTAGGTCGCCTCAGCACAGATACGCAGTATTTT.

J is TRBJ2-7 and V is TRBV5-8; D is possibly TRBD2 (5 bases). CDR3 length equals 13 residues. Trimming left V 5 bases short and J 5 bases short, with 14 bases between. Germline V gene sequence: CDR1 SGHTS, CDR2 YDEGEE. For the CDR3, the DNA is TGTGCCAGCAGGCAGCGGTTCCGGGACGAGCAGTACTTC. It encodes CASRQRFRDEQYF.